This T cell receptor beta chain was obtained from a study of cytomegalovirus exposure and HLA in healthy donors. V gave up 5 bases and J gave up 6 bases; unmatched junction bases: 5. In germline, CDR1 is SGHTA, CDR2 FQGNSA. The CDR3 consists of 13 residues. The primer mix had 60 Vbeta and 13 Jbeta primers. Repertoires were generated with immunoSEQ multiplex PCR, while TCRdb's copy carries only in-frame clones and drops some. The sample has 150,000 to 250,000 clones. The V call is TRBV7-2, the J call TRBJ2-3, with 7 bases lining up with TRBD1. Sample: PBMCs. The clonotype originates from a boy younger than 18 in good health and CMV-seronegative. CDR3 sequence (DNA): TGTGCCAGCAGCGCCGCGGACAGGGATACGCAGTATTTT. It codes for CASSAADRDTQYF.